This T cell receptor beta chain emerged from a study of blood T cell repertoires in COVID-19. The CDR3 covers 17 residues. Original methodology: Amplification of reference gene primers provided the estimated nucleated cell counts. Measured with immunoSEQ multiplex PCR; TCRdb has only the in-frame clones, and not every one. Clone size and V and J calls were adopted from that table, with D and trimming inferred from the DNA. The sample consists of about 210,000 clones, around 86% of them appearing once. Sequenced input: peripheral blood. The receptor's source is a man in his sixties with acute or convalescent COVID-19. The V gene is TRBV21-1, the J gene TRBJ1-4; the DNA was not compared with TRBD1, the D call given in the table. TRBV21-1 is labeled a pseudogene. The CDR3: CASSKALRGQGNEKLFF. CDR3 bases: TGTGCCAGCAGCAAAGCGCTTAGGGGACAGGGGAATGAAAAACTGTTTTTT.